This T cell receptor beta chain derives from a study of graft-versus-host responses after intestinal transplantation. General study points: GvH clones were identified in recipient marrow, with some first appearing in ileum or blood.

About this clone: Its specificity is unknown.

The repertoire was sequenced with immunoSEQ multiplex PCR; TCRdb's copy has only in-frame clones and lacks some. Of 89,000 or so clones detected, 80% to 85% appear once; the ten largest clones hold more than 0.8%. The CDR3 extends over 15 amino acids. CDR1 is SGHRS and CDR2 is YFSETQ in the germline V gene. Trimming stripped 0 bases from V and 1 base from J, with 8 bases between. This sequence was found in a human donor who received an intestinal transplant. Source: unstimulated CD4+ T cells sorted from spleen or lymph node cells, taken before intestinal transplant. This chain uses TRBV5-1 with TRBJ1-5; D perhaps matches TRBD1 (6 bases). For the CDR3, the DNA is TGCGCCAGCAGCTTGGGGGGGACAAGCAATCAGCCCCAGCATTTT. Translation gives CASSLGGTSNQPQHF.